This paragraph covers one T cell receptor (beta chain) sequence. Antigen specificity is unknown. This record comes from a study of T cell responses to AZD1222 COVID-19 vaccine. Overall study findings and caveats: Of spike-specific TCRs, nearly half reportedly target regions left unmutated in variants. A rise in Spike-specific TCR breadth and depth followed two AZD1222 doses.

V gave up 0 bases and J gave up 10 bases, with 13 bases separating them. The CDR3 totals 14 residues. Germline CDR1 LGHDT, CDR2 YNNKEL (reference sequence). This table comes from immunoSEQ multiplex PCR, and its TCRdb copy is limited to in-frame clones, with some not included. This sample carries around 130,000 clones, roughly 87% of them seen once, and the ten largest clones take about 1.5%. The sample here was peripheral blood, taken on day 0 of AZD1222 vaccination. The J gene is TRBJ2-1, the V gene TRBV3-1 (or the pseudogene TRBV3-2); the D is unclear. This clonotype was obtained from an adult in good health. The CDR3 reads CASSQESPIGEQFF. The CDR3 DNA sequence: TGTGCCAGCAGCCAAGAAAGCCCGATCGGGGAGCAGTTCTTC.